A single TCR beta chain is shown here with its context. The antigen it binds to is not known. Per-base qualities were not stored, and no clone one base away is much larger. There are 15 amino acids in the CDR3, from cysteine to phenylalanine inclusive. Only the CDR3 DNA is retained, 45 bases long and in frame from the first base. CDR1 is given as SGHVS and CDR2 as FQNEAQ, both from the germline V gene. For this chain, trimming is 4 bases at the V end and 5 bases at the J end, and the number of junction bases without a gene match is 3. This sample is part of a study of T cell repertoires in cytomegalovirus infection (dated by TCRdb to between 2018 and 2020). Broadly, across the study: The peptide stimulations were aimed at well-studied HLA-B-restricted epitopes as well as recently identified HLA-C-restricted CMV epitopes, whose presentation resists viral immunomodulation. Because public TCR beta signatures pointed to carriage of CMV infection together with the matching HLA type, the HLA type of each donor mattered for the analysis.

What the research found in general, with its limitations: The ex vivo response was dominated by HLA-C-restricted CMV-specific TCR beta clonotypes, and the single most frequent clonotype in two of eight donors was supplied by these HLA-C-restricted clonotypes. Carriers of CMV infection plus the relevant HLA type were discriminated by the cumulative frequency of public TCR beta family members in the study cohort and in an independent 352-donor cohort.

The sample's treatment or condition label, decoded: in vitro stimulation with specific CMV peptide epitopes to enrich CMV-specific T cells. The instrument given in TCRdb is Illumina HiSeq 1500. The public reads were reprocessed in TCRdb via fastp at Q25 and MiXCR, keeping in-frame beta chains. Under each unique CDR3 protein, matching rows form one entry showing the most common genes and DNA. Here the sample has over 45,000 distinct CDR3 sequences; roughly 20% occur a single time. The ten largest account for about 25% of the sample. This receptor was identified in a human donor in good health (CMV status not recorded). Some clones in this sample may be carry-over from other donors' samples. The V gene is TRBV7-8 and the J gene is TRBJ2-1; 12 central bases correspond to TRBD2. This material consisted of CD8+ T cells from cultured PBMCs, taken from culture after CMV antigen stimulation. The CDR3 corresponds to CASSSGLAGNNEQFF. The nucleotide sequence reads TGTGCCAGCAGCTCCGGACTAGCGGGAAACAATGAGCAGTTCTTC.